The next 17 T cell receptor beta chains were all read from a single sample in a study of T cells in Graves' hyperthyroidism and ophthalmopathy. The source material, RNA transcripts, was used to amplify TCR beta CDR3 regions. The HTBI set primed first-round TCR CDR3 RT-PCR. TCRdb independently ran MiXCR on the multiplex PCR reads; one entry per CDR3 protein. This table has fewer than 900,000 distinct CDR3 sequences, roughly a sixth appearing once. Source material: blood. The receptors were sampled from a woman aged 45-60 years with Graves' hyperthyroidism that later progressed to Graves' ophthalmopathy.

This clonotype has more than one count but fewer than ten. The V call is TRBV7-9, the J call TRBJ2-3; D is unresolved. V lost 2 bases and J 1 base, leaving 13 bases between the germline ends. Per germline, CDR1 SEHNR and CDR2 FQNEAQ (reference sequence). This CDR3 has 16 residues. CDR3 nucleotides: TGTGCCAGCAGCTTATTTTTCATTGCGGGCACAGATACGCAGTATTTT. Translating it yields CASSLFFIAGTDTQYF. Full variable domain (rest looked up from reference TRBV7-9 and TRBJ2-3): DTGVSQNPRHKITKRGQNVTFRCDPISEHNRLYWYRQTLGQGPEFLTYFQNEAQLEKSRLLSDRFSAERPKGSFSTLEIQRTEQGDSAMYLCASSLFFIAGTDTQYFGPGTRLTVL.

DNA of the CDR3: TGCGCCAGCAGCTTGCTTCTGGATCCCAATTCCTACGAGCAGTACTTC. It codes for CASSLLLDPNSYEQYF. The chain joins TRBV5-1 to TRBJ2-7; D not certain. This CDR3 spans 16 amino acids. In germline, CDR1 is SGHRS, CDR2 YFSETQ. Trimming removed 1 base from V and 1 base from J, with 15 bases in between.

This clonotype came up a few times. The chain is built from TRBV19 and TRBJ2-5; 8 positions match TRBD2. V lost 3 bases, J lost 2 bases, and 5 bases stayed unmatched. The CDR3 is made up of 15 amino acids. Germline lookup yields CDR1 LNHDA and CDR2 SQIVND (reference sequence). The chain's CDR3 is CASSIGLAGQETQYF. Here the CDR3 DNA reads TGTGCCAGTAGTATTGGGTTAGCGGGGCAAGAGACCCAGTACTTC.

Only a few counts were recorded for this clonotype. This chain connects TRBV7-9 to TRBJ1-5; D gene unclear. The CDR3 is 15 amino acids. V lost 0 bases and J lost 0, with 6 bases in between. From germline, CDR1 is SEHNR and CDR2 FQNEAQ (reference sequence). The CDR3 sequence: CASSLASSSNQPQHF. As DNA, the CDR3 is TGTGCCAGCAGCTTAGCTTCCTCTAGCAATCAGCCCCAGCATTTT.

This clonotype has ten or more counts. The chain recombines TRBV18 with TRBJ1-2; 7 nucleotides align to TRBD1. The trim removed 6 bases at V and 4 bases at J, leaving 11 bases unmatched. Germline V gene data show CDR1 as KGHSH and CDR2 as LQKENI. This CDR3 region has 15 residues. This CDR3 reads CASSPSGGWGYGYTF. The DNA of the CDR3 is TGTGCCAGCTCCCCCTCAGGGGGTTGGGGCTATGGCTACACCTTC.

The chain has TRBV6-6 and TRBJ1-1; no clear D. V was shortened by 2 bases and J by 5 bases, with 12 bases between the two germline ends. CDR3 length equals 14 residues. Per the germline V gene, CDR1 is MNHNY and CDR2 is SVGAGI (reference sequence). In DNA, the CDR3 is TGTGCCAGCAGTTACACGGACGCCTGGACTGAAGCTTTCTTT. Protein: CASSYTDAWTEAFF.

The DNA of the CDR3 is TGCGCCAGCACCCTAGGGGGACGGAACACCGGGGAGCTGTTTTTT. It codes for CASTLGGRNTGELFF. The rearrangement joins TRBV5-1 to TRBJ2-2, with D perhaps matching TRBD1 (6 bases). CDR1 is SGHRS and CDR2 is YFSETQ in the germline V gene. The germline V and J ends were trimmed by 6 bases and 1 base, with 13 bases remaining between them. The CDR3 is 15 residues long.

This rearrangement joins TRBV6-2 or TRBV6-3 to TRBJ2-5; D may be TRBD2 (7 bases). Trimming removed 4 bases from V and 4 bases from J, with 25 bases in between. CDR3 length: 18 amino acids. CDR1 is MNHEY and CDR2 is SVGEGT in the germline V gene. This CDR3 is CASSSGLGGGGGGETQYF. DNA for the CDR3: TGTGCCAGCAGTTCCGGGCTAGGGGGGGGGGGGGGGGGAGAGACCCAGTACTTC.

This sequence joins TRBV6-9 and TRBJ2-5; no clear D gene. CDR3 length: 12 amino acids. Germline V gene sequence: CDR1 MNHGY, CDR2 SVAAGI. The V gene lost 3 bases and the J gene lost 3 bases, with 5 bases spanning the gap. Here the CDR3 DNA reads TGTGCCAGCAGTTACGCGAAAGAGACCCAGTACTTC. This codes for CASSYAKETQYF.

The chain employs TRBV4-1 and TRBJ1-5, with 7 bases lining up with TRBD1. Germline V CDR1 and CDR2: MGHRA, YSYEKL. Trimming cost V 2 bases and J 0 bases; bases outside gene matches: 10. The CDR3 is 18 amino acids. The CDR3 coding sequence is TGCGCCAGCAGCCAACACGAAGGGACAGTAGGTAGCAATCAGCCCCAGCATTTT. It translates to CASSQHEGTVGSNQPQHF.

This clonotype was observed a handful of times. This sequence joins TRBV6-9 and TRBJ2-6; D uncertain. Germline CDR1 and CDR2: MNHGY and SVAAGI. Trimming took 3 bases from V and 2 from J, leaving 5 bases between them. This CDR3 is built from 14 residues. CDR3 in DNA: TGTGCCAGCAGTTACACAGCTGGGGCCAACGTCCTGACTTTC. It specifies CASSYTAGANVLTF.

This clonotype came up a few times. The chain couples TRBV2 to TRBJ2-7; the D gene is possibly TRBD2 (7 bases). CDR1 and CDR2 (germline): SNHLY, FYNNEI. This CDR3 is 15 amino acids long. V lost 6 bases, J lost 2 bases, and 17 bases lay in between. DNA for the CDR3: TGTGCCAGCAGGGAGGGGGGGGCCCGGACCTACGAGCAGTACTTC. Protein: CASREGGARTYEQYF.

V is TRBV30 and J is TRBJ2-5; maybe TRBD2 (7 bases). This CDR3 is 14 amino acids long. Germline V gives CDR1 GTSNPN, CDR2 SVGIG (reference sequence). V gave up 1 base and J gave up 1 base, with 10 bases separating them. The CDR3, as DNA: TGTGCCTGGAGTGGGGGGGGGGCCCAAGAGACCCAGTACTTC. Protein product: CAWSGGGAQETQYF.

This clonotype has ten or more counts. This chain joins TRBV27 and TRBJ2-1; 8 bases line up with TRBD1. The CDR3 length is 15 residues. V lost 7 bases, J lost 1 base, and 6 bases stayed unmatched. The germline V gene encodes CDR1 MNHEY and CDR2 SMNVEV (reference sequence). The CDR3 sequence: CASTLGQGSYNEQFF. CDR3 DNA sequence: TGTGCCAGCACCTTAGGACAGGGATCCTACAATGAGCAGTTCTTC.

This clonotype was detected ten times or more. The J gene is TRBJ2-7, the V gene TRBV7-8; TRBD2 agrees at 8 bases. Germline CDR1 SGHVS, CDR2 FQNEAQ. There are 16 residues in the CDR3. V was clipped by 3 bases and J by 2 bases; unmatched bases: 9. CDR3 protein: CASSFLSQRGTYEQYF. For the CDR3, the DNA is TGTGCCAGCAGCTTTTTATCCCAGCGGGGGACCTACGAGCAGTACTTC.

Ten or more counts support this clonotype. This sequence joins TRBV6-1 and TRBJ2-3; maybe TRBD2 (7 bases). Between the trimmed V and J ends, which lost 7 bases and 4 bases, there was a span of 24 bases. The germline gives CDR1 MNHNS, CDR2 SASEGT. The CDR3 is made up of 17 amino acids. In DNA form, the CDR3 reads TGTGCCAGCATTAAAGGCGGGCTCGGGGGGCCTTCAGATACGCAGTATTTT. Residues: CASIKGGLGGPSDTQYF.

The sample holds a few counts of this clonotype. The V gene is TRBV27, the J gene TRBJ2-2, with D perhaps TRBD2 (5 bases). There are 14 residues in the CDR3. V was trimmed by 3 bases and J by 5 bases, leaving 10 bases between them. Per germline, CDR1 MNHEY and CDR2 SMNVEV (reference sequence). CDR3 coding DNA: TGTGCCAGCAGTTTTTTTCGGGATACCGGGGAGCTGTTTTTT. This sequence encodes CASSFFRDTGELFF.